This TCR beta chain originates from a study of blood T cell repertoires in COVID-19 (dated by TCRdb to the early 2020s). For the study in its entirety: Samples from collaborators originated in the United States, Italy and Spain and spanned both the acute and convalescent phases of COVID-19. The prospective study material was composed of cDNA or gDNA derived from T cells, B-cell-depleted T cells, or PBMCs. The dataset comprised deeply sampled blood TCRbeta repertoires from subjects exposed to, actively infected with, or recovered from COVID-19. The repertoires were released in a freely available public database meant as a resource for research on the immune response to SARS-CoV-2. The samples were drawn from two sources: the first 160 participants of the ongoing ImmuneRACE study, and 1,000 to 1,500 subjects contributed by 6 global collaborators. Sample metadata almost always included a de-identified subject ID, COVID-19 status, age in years and sex. Where available, HLA class I and class II types were taken from metadata supplied by the sample provider and were not determined by assay-based typing. Paper-wide results and their limitations: Clinical and demographic metadata were provided uncurated, with the amount varying by source and participant.

As regards this clone: It lacks a known antigen. Base qualities are not provided; no much larger clone lies one nucleotide away.

The immunoSEQ Assay, a bias-controlled multiplex PCR, was used to amplify TCRbeta CDR3 regions from genomic DNA. On the study's bioinformatics: The number of nucleated cells in each sample was estimated from the amplification of reference gene primers within the assay. Sequence reads were collapsed and filtered to measure the absolute abundance of every unique TCRbeta CDR3 rearrangement. Productive Simpson clonality was computed per sample as the square root of Simpson's diversity index over productive rearrangements. The table was pulled from immuneACCESS by TCRdb, which kept in-frame rearrangements only. Such tables lose some clones; where checked, under half of the loss comes from unresolved V genes, and the rest has no known cause. V, J and clone size derive from that table, while D and trimming were established from the DNA sequence. Here the sample has approximately 94,000 clones; around nine tenths occur a single time. Approximately 4.8% of the sample is taken by the ten largest.

Each collaborating institution followed its own protocols to collect whole blood in K2EDTA tubes. For TCRbeta analysis, collaborator samples were shipped as frozen whole blood, as isolated PBMCs, or as DNA extracted from either sample type. After removal of 7 bases from V and 0 bases from J, the junction retains 6 bases not matched to a gene. The CDR3 goes from the cysteine to the phenylalanine over 16 residues. Left in the record is the CDR3 DNA by itself, 48 bases read in frame from the first base. In the germline V gene (reference sequence), CDR1 corresponds to LNHDA and CDR2 to SQIVND. The receptor chain draws on TRBV19 and TRBJ2-1; 10 junctional bases match TRBD2. Specimen: peripheral blood. This clonotype was sampled from a woman at least 80 years old with active COVID-19. The DNA is TGTGCCAGTAAATTGACTAGCGGGCGCTCCTACAATGAGCAGTTCTTC. This gives the protein CASKLTSGRSYNEQFF.